These 30 T cell receptor beta chains share one sample of origin, sequenced in a study of blood T cells in healthy people across ages. Primers used in a second PCR of about 7 to 12 cycles were a sample-barcoded 5' primer and a J-beta primer mix. TCRdb reanalysed the 5' RACE reads using MiXCR and keeps one entry per CDR3 protein. The sample shows hundreds of thousands of distinct CDR3 sequences, 58% of them seen only once. Sequencing used blood. Receptors were obtained from a man aged 30 to 39 in good health.

V is TRBV9 and J is TRBJ2-3, with 10 bases fitting TRBD2. The germline gives CDR1 SGDLS, CDR2 YYNGEE. V shed 4 bases, J shed 5 bases, and the junction held 13 bases outside the gene matches. The CDR3 covers 17 residues. The CDR3 sequence: CASSSLAGLASGDTQYF. The CDR3 nucleotides are TGTGCCAGCAGCTCTCTCGCGGGACTAGCGAGTGGAGATACGCAGTATTTT.

This clonotype showed up just a few times. The rearrangement joins TRBV11-2 to TRBJ2-4; 7 nucleotides agree with TRBD1. The CDR3 length is 15 residues. The ends lost 6 bases at V and 13 bases at J; junction bases unmatched: 18. Germline values: CDR1 SGHAT, CDR2 FQNNGV. The CDR3 DNA reads as TGTGCCAGCAGGAGAGCCGGGACAGCGGTATTGGAGCAGTACTTC. This encodes CASRRAGTAVLEQYF.

DNA for the CDR3: TGTGCCACCAGCACATATACGGCCGTCGAGCAGTACTTC. Its protein product is CATSTYTAVEQYF. The V call is TRBV15, the J call TRBJ2-5; D gene ambiguous. Judging by the DNA end, TRBJ2-7 fits better; the J call may be wrong. Germline CDR1 reads LNHNV; CDR2 reads YYDKDF (reference sequence). This CDR3 has 13 residues.

The DNA of the CDR3 is TGTGCCAGCAGTGAGCAGGCACGTGGGGTCGAGCAGTACTTC. This sequence encodes CASSEQARGVEQYF. The rearrangement links TRBV6-1 to TRBJ2-7; D is undetermined. This CDR3 spans 14 amino acids. V gave up 3 bases and J gave up 6 bases, with 15 bases separating them. Germline values: CDR1 MNHNS, CDR2 SASEGT.

This chain connects TRBV20-1 to TRBJ2-7, with 10 nucleotides matching TRBD2. The CDR3 totals 17 residues. CDR1 DFQATT and CDR2 SNEGSKA come from the germline V gene (reference sequence). With V trimmed by 4 bases and J by 2 bases, 14 bases remained unmatched. Here the CDR3 reads CSAIIPSGRGTPYEQYF. CDR3 in DNA: TGCAGTGCTATTATTCCTAGCGGGAGAGGAACGCCCTACGAGCAGTACTTC.

The CDR3 DNA sequence: TGTGCCAGCAGCTTAGGAGACGGGGGGGGAAGGAAAGCTTTCTTT. The encoded protein is CASSLGDGGGRKAFF. The chain joins TRBV7-9 to TRBJ1-1; the D gene is possibly TRBD1 (5 bases). The CDR3 spans 15 residues. CDR1 is SEHNR, CDR2 FQNEAQ, per germline (reference sequence). The V end lost 1 base, the J end lost 9 bases, and 18 bases lay between the germline ends.

This clonotype was seen more than once but under ten times. This chain uses TRBV7-2 with TRBJ1-2; no definite D call. The CDR3 is 13 amino acids. Germline V gives CDR1 SGHTA, CDR2 FQGNSA. The V end lost 1 base, the J end lost 8 bases, and 11 bases lay between the germline ends. CDR3 sequence: CASSLVESLGYTF. The CDR3 DNA sequence: TGTGCCAGCAGCTTAGTTGAGTCACTAGGCTACACCTTC.

The sample holds one count of this clonotype. CDR3 bases: TGCGCCAGCAGGGTTGATGGGGCACCCACAGATACGCAGTATTTT. It specifies CASRVDGAPTDTQYF. This rearrangement joins TRBV5-1 to TRBJ2-3; tentatively, D is TRBD1 (5 bases). The V end was cut by 5 bases, the J end by 2 bases, with 15 bases between. CDR3 length equals 15 residues. Germline lookup yields CDR1 SGHRS and CDR2 YFSETQ.

This clonotype was seen just once. The chain carries TRBV19 and TRBJ2-7, with TRBD2 matching over 7 bases. With the DNA end fitting TRBJ2-4 better, the J assignment may be wrong. CDR1 is LNHDA, CDR2 SQIVND, per germline (reference sequence). This CDR3 is 13 amino acids long. CDR3 loop: CATKRDRSDIQYF. The CDR3 nucleotides read TGTGCCACCAAGCGGGACCGGTCAGACATTCAGTACTTC.

The chain joins TRBV5-1 to TRBJ1-1; D is ambiguous. CDR1 SGHRS and CDR2 YFSETQ come from the germline V gene. V was shortened by 1 base and J by 3 bases, with 7 bases between the two germline ends. The CDR3 loop spans 13 amino acids. The CDR3 DNA reads as TGCGCCAGCAGCTTGTATTTCGACACTGAAGCTTTCTTT. It encodes CASSLYFDTEAFF. The whole variable domain, filled in from reference TRBV5-1 and TRBJ1-1, reads KAGVTQTPRYLIKTRGQQVTLSCSPISGHRSVSWYQQTPGQGLQFLFEYFSETQRNKGNFPGRFSGRQFSNSRSEMNVSTLELGDSALYLCASSLYFDTEAFFGQGTRLTVV.

This clonotype was detected only a few times. The chain has TRBV12-5 and TRBJ2-1; TRBD1 matches 8 bases. V gave up 0 bases and J gave up 3 bases; unmatched junction bases: 4. The germline V gene encodes CDR1 LGHNT and CDR2 FRNRAP. This CDR3 spans 16 amino acids. The CDR3 spells CASGLVPGTGYNEQFF. CDR3 DNA sequence: TGTGCTAGTGGTTTGGTACCAGGGACAGGCTACAATGAGCAGTTCTTC.

The J gene is TRBJ2-5, the V gene TRBV7-2; TRBD2 agrees at 15 bases. The V gene's germline CDR1 is SGHTA and CDR2 FQGNSA. The CDR3 is 15 amino acids. Trimming at V came to 7 bases and at J to 5 bases, leaving 5 bases not matched to a gene. Here the CDR3 reads CASIFGTSGGETQYF. The CDR3 DNA follows: TGTGCCAGCATCTTCGGGACTAGCGGGGGGGAGACCCAGTACTTC.

This clonotype was seen a single time. The V gene is TRBV19, the J gene TRBJ2-3; the D call may be TRBD1 or TRBD2 (5 bases each). CDR3 length: 13 amino acids. The V gene lost 3 bases and the J gene lost 5 bases, with 9 bases spanning the gap. The V gene's germline CDR1 is LNHDA and CDR2 SQIVND (reference sequence). The CDR3: CASSMGEKDTQYF. The CDR3 DNA reads TGTGCCAGTAGTATGGGGGAGAAAGATACGCAGTATTTT.

The V call is TRBV20-1, the J call TRBJ2-7; the match to TRBD1 covers 7 bases. The germline V gene has CDR1 DFQATT and CDR2 SNEGSKA (reference sequence). The CDR3 is 11 residues long. V lost 5 bases, J lost 3 bases, and 1 base stayed unmatched. CDR3 amino acids: CSAQGDYEQYF. CDR3 sequence (DNA): TGCAGTGCTCAGGGGGACTACGAGCAGTACTTC.

J is TRBJ2-3 and V is TRBV11-2; weak D call: TRBD2 (6 bases). The ends were cut back, 7 bases at V and 4 bases at J, with 21 bases in the middle. Germline values: CDR1 SGHAT, CDR2 FQNNGV. The CDR3 sequence is 16 residues long. The CDR3: CASTGPGREGADTQYF. In nucleotides, the CDR3 is TGTGCCAGCACCGGGCCGGGGCGGGAAGGTGCAGATACGCAGTATTTT. The full variable domain, its missing parts supplied by reference TRBV11-2 and TRBJ2-3, is EAGVAQSPRYKIIEKRQSVAFWCNPISGHATLYWYQQILGQGPKLLIQFQNNGVVDDSQLPKDRFSAERLKGVDSTLKIQPAKLEDSAVYLCASTGPGREGADTQYFGPGTRLTVL.

V and J are TRBV7-2 and TRBJ2-3; TRBD2 matches 10 bases. CDR3 length: 15 amino acids. Germline CDR1 SGHTA, CDR2 FQGNSA. Trimming removed 3 bases from V and 4 bases from J; junction bases left unmatched: 4. This CDR3 reads CASSFLSGGADTQYF. CDR3 DNA: TGTGCCAGCAGCTTTTTGAGCGGGGGGGCAGATACGCAGTATTTT.

The rearrangement links TRBV9 to TRBJ2-2; 7 bases are shared with TRBD1. CDR1 and CDR2 from the germline V gene are SGDLS and YYNGEE. Trimming took 10 bases from V and 4 from J; bases not matched to a gene: 16. The length of the CDR3 is 16 residues. CDR3: CASQTGAQVSTGELFF. The CDR3 DNA sequence: TGTGCCTCCCAAACAGGGGCCCAGGTTAGCACCGGGGAGCTGTTTTTT.

This clonotype came up a few times. The V call is TRBV7-2, the J call TRBJ2-7; a weak D match, TRBD1 (6 bases). The J call is doubtful: the DNA matches TRBJ2-4 better. The germline gives CDR1 SGHTA, CDR2 FQGNSA. The CDR3 contains 14 residues. CDR3 protein: CASSSQQGGNIQYF. The CDR3, as DNA: TGTGCCAGCAGCTCCCAACAGGGTGGTAACATTCAGTACTTC.

CDR3 sequence reads: CASSYNGGSGEQFF. CDR3 bases: TGTGCCAGCAGTTACAACGGCGGTAGCGGAGAGCAGTTCTTC. The chain uses TRBV6-2 or TRBV6-3 and TRBJ2-7; TRBD2 might be the D (6 bases). The assigned J gene may be wrong: the sequence end matches TRBJ2-1 better. This CDR3 has 14 amino acids. Germline V gives CDR1 MNHEY, CDR2 SVGEGT.

The chain carries TRBV29-1 and TRBJ2-1; the match to TRBD1 covers 7 bases. The DNA end is a closer match to TRBJ2-7, so the J assignment may be wrong. CDR3 size: 14 residues. Germline assignment: CDR1 SQVTM and CDR2 ANQGSEA. CDR3 sequence (DNA): TGCAGCGCTGCGCAGCCGGGACAGACCTACGAGCAGTACTTC. The encoded protein is CSAAQPGQTYEQYF.

The V and J genes are TRBV20-1 and TRBJ1-1, with a possible D match to TRBD1 (5 bases). The germline V and J ends were trimmed by 5 bases and 5 bases, with 12 bases remaining between them. This CDR3 region has 12 residues. CDR1 and CDR2 (germline): DFQATT, SNEGSKA (reference sequence). CDR3 bases: TGCAGTGCTTGGGGGGGAAGGACTGAAGCTTTCTTT. As protein: CSAWGGRTEAFF.

For this clonotype: A clone one base away is much larger, so this may be a read error. The chain is built from TRBV5-6 and TRBJ2-3, with 7 bases aligning to TRBD1. Trimming at V came to 4 bases and at J to 5 bases, leaving 13 bases not matched to a gene. CDR1 is SGHDT, CDR2 YYEEEE, per germline. The CDR3 consists of 16 residues. CDR3 in amino acids: CASSHQGVVDRDTQYF. The CDR3 bases are TGTGCCAGCAGCCACCAGGGGGTCGTGGATCGAGATACGCAGTATTTT. Looking up the rest from reference TRBV5-6 and TRBJ2-3 gives the full variable domain: DAGVTQSPTHLIKTRGQQVTLRCSPKSGHDTVSWYQQALGQGPQFIFQYYEEEERQRGNFPDRFSGHQFPNYSSELNVNALLLGDSALYLCASSHQGVVDRDTQYFGPGTRLTVL.

This clonotype was recorded a few times. The chain recombines TRBV20-1 with TRBJ2-5, with 7 nucleotides matching TRBD2. CDR1 DFQATT and CDR2 SNEGSKA come from the germline V gene (reference sequence). After removal of 6 bases from V and 2 bases from J, the junction contained 12 bases not matched to a gene. The CDR3 is made up of 15 amino acids. This CDR3 is CSASNTGGPQETQYF. The CDR3 DNA is TGCAGTGCGTCCAATACGGGGGGTCCTCAAGAGACCCAGTACTTC.

The chain couples TRBV29-1 to TRBJ1-5; D is perhaps TRBD1 (6 bases). The germline V gene has CDR1 SQVTM and CDR2 ANQGSEA. CDR3 length equals 13 residues. V shed 4 bases and J shed 6 bases, with 13 bases lying between them. The CDR3 region is CSVGGGVSQPQHF. The CDR3 nucleotides are TGCAGCGTTGGAGGGGGGGTGAGTCAGCCCCAGCATTTT.

This sequence joins TRBV7-9 and TRBJ1-2; 10 bases are shared with TRBD1. This CDR3 is built from 14 residues. After removal of 6 bases from V and 5 bases from J, the junction contained 6 bases not matched to a gene. The V gene's germline CDR1 is SEHNR and CDR2 FQNEAQ (reference sequence). The CDR3 coding sequence is TGTGCCAGCAGGGGACAGGGGATCGGGTATGGCTACACCTTC. This codes for CASRGQGIGYGYTF.

J is TRBJ2-1 and V is TRBV4-3, with D uncertain. The DNA matches TRBJ2-7 better at its end, which makes the J call doubtful. The CDR3 spans 15 residues. Germline CDR1 and CDR2: LGHNA and YSLEER. CDR3 loop: CASSPLNGPYNEQYF. The CDR3 bases are TGCGCCAGCAGCCCGCTGAATGGGCCCTACAATGAGCAGTACTTC.

The rearrangement links TRBV11-2 to TRBJ2-1, with a weak D call TRBD2 (6 bases). The V gene lost 5 bases and the J gene lost 10 bases, with 27 bases spanning the gap. This CDR3 has 17 amino acids. Germline V gene lookup returns CDR1 SGHAT and CDR2 FQNNGV. CDR3 sequence reads: CASSQWVGAGLGDEQFF. DNA for the CDR3: TGTGCCAGCAGCCAATGGGTCGGTGCGGGACTCGGGGACGAGCAGTTCTTC.

This clonotype was found once. Sequence at one end of the junction differs from germline and may be a read error. V is TRBV10-3 and J is TRBJ2-5; 7 bases map to TRBD2. This CDR3 has 14 amino acids. Germline CDR1 reads ENHRY; CDR2 reads SYGVKD. The CDR3 protein is CTISETAGVDEQYF. In DNA form, the CDR3 reads TGTACCATCAGTGAGACTGCGGGAGTCGATGAGCAGTACTTC.

This clonotype occurred a few times. V is TRBV3-1 and J is TRBJ2-4; D call uncertain. Germline-derived CDR1 and CDR2 are LGHDT and YNNKEL (reference sequence). The CDR3 has 15 amino acids. The germline V and J ends were trimmed by 1 base and 2 bases, with 9 bases remaining between them. In DNA, the CDR3 is TGTGCCAGCAGCCAAGTCGTCGGAACCAAAAACATTCAGTACTTC. This sequence encodes CASSQVVGTKNIQYF. The variable domain in full, with the rest retrieved from reference TRBV3-1 and TRBJ2-4, is DTAVSQTPKYLVTQMGNDKSIKCEQNLGHDTMYWYKQDSKKFLKIMFSYNNKELIINETVPNRFSPKSPDKAHLNLHINSLELGDSAVYFCASSQVVGTKNIQYFGAGTRLSVL.

The J gene is TRBJ1-2, the V gene TRBV30; 7 positions agree with TRBD1. V gave up 8 bases and J gave up 5 bases; unmatched junction bases: 14. The CDR3 has 14 residues. Germline V gene lookup returns CDR1 GTSNPN and CDR2 SVGIG (reference sequence). As DNA, the CDR3 is TGTGCCACCCCCGGACAGGAGGAGTGGTATGGCTACACCTTC. Translation gives CATPGQEEWYGYTF.